This T cell receptor (beta chain) was recorded in a study of cytomegalovirus exposure and HLA in healthy donors. Primers: 60 Vbeta forward and 13 Jbeta reverse. Only in-frame clones appear in the TCRdb table, and some are missing; sequencing was by immunoSEQ multiplex PCR. Found here are 270,000 or so clones, roughly 88% of them singletons; the top ten hold 3.5% to 4%. General study points: Being productive about 90% or about 30% of the time was typical of most TCR beta V segments in an earlier analysis. As a later analysis showed, several of the most significant clusters appeared to be linked to common viral pathogens. Most sequenced TCRs were rare (though some public TCRs occurred in many donors).

Remarks on this clone: As yet, its antigen is unknown.

The CDR3 spans 15 residues. The junction had 9 bases not matched to a gene; V was cut back by 6 bases and J by 2 bases. CDR1 MNHNS and CDR2 SASEGT come from the germline V gene. The source material was PBMCs. The rearrangement uses TRBV6-1 and TRBJ2-7; 8 bases map to TRBD1. The receptor was isolated from a man aged 40-50 years in good health and CMV-seropositive. This CDR3 reads CASRTGDHQPYEQYF. The CDR3 nucleotides read TGTGCCAGCAGGACAGGGGATCACCAACCCTACGAGCAGTACTTC.